This T cell receptor beta chain is drawn from a study of T-cell reconstitution after alpha-beta-depleted transplantation in children. The CDR3 extends over 15 amino acids. The germline V gene has CDR1 SQVTM and CDR2 ANQGSEA. V lost 5 bases to trimming and J lost 4 bases; unmatched junction nucleotides: 10. As it was prepared, the TCRbeta library received unique molecular identifiers. TCRdb fed the PCR reads into MiXCR, producing one record per CDR3 protein. The table lists tens of thousands of distinct CDR3 sequences, 4.9% of them singletons, with 15% to 20% in the top ten. This clonotype has ten or more counts. Its antigen is not known. The study's findings and limits: TCRbeta diversity was high at day 60 in some patients (a result of surviving recipient T cells and thymic progenitors). There were reportedly several hundred expanded graft clones from which alpha-beta T cells came about two months after transplant. Hyperexpanded clones declined; after one year, newly produced T cells mostly supplied diversity.

The source material was PBMCs, mostly from graft donor cells, sampled 180 days after TCRalphabeta/CD19-depleted stem cell transplant. This clonotype originated in a boy in the first two years of life who had a stem cell transplant for acute myeloid leukemia, so the T cells may come from the graft donor. The chain carries TRBV29-1 and TRBJ1-4; 7 bases line up with TRBD1. CDR3 DNA: TGCAGCGTTTCCGTAAACAGGGGCTTTAATGAAAAACTGTTTTTT. This sequence encodes CSVSVNRGFNEKLFF.